This TCR beta chain stems from a study of PD-1 blockade in classical Hodgkin lymphoma. Study-level results: When set against healthy donors, newly diagnosed patients were reported to show lower baseline TCR diversity.

Repertoires were generated with immunoSEQ multiplex PCR, while TCRdb's copy carries only in-frame clones and drops some. The sample lists some 90,000 clones, roughly 73% occurring once. Time point here: cycle 4 day 1 (C4D1), after 5 to 7 weeks of nivolumab. In every patient, relapse followed autologous stem cell transplantation, while exposure to brentuximab vedotin differed. As concerns this clone: The antigen is not known.

This TCR derives from a human donor with classical Hodgkin lymphoma. The sequencing here drew on peripheral blood mononuclear cells (PBMCs), taken before the fourth cycle of nivolumab.

The CDR3 spells CAISESVGSPYNEQFF. The CDR3 DNA follows: TGTGCCATCAGTGAGTCTGTAGGCTCCCCCTACAATGAGCAGTTCTTC. The chain has TRBV10-3 and TRBJ2-1; D gene unclear. The germline V and J ends were trimmed by 0 bases and 2 bases, with 11 bases remaining between them. Per the germline V gene, CDR1 is ENHRY and CDR2 is SYGVKD. There are 16 residues in the CDR3.